This T cell receptor (beta chain) derives from a study of blood T cell repertoires in COVID-19. For the study at large: Material from acute and convalescent COVID-19 was sourced from the United States, Italy and Spain. T cells, B-cell-depleted T cells, or PBMCs supplied cDNA or gDNA.

Germline CDR1 reads SGHTS; CDR2 reads YDEGEE. The CDR3 has 15 amino acids. Trimming took 6 bases from V and 0 from J, leaving 13 bases between them. Per the original methods: Scientists estimated how many nucleated cells there were by amplifying reference gene primers. This table comes from immunoSEQ multiplex PCR, and its TCRdb copy is limited to in-frame clones, with some not included. For V, J and clone size, that table is used; D and trimming come from the DNA. The sample contains around 270,000 clones, roughly 90% of which appear only once. The sequenced sample was peripheral blood. The rearrangement joins TRBV5-8 to TRBJ2-1; maybe TRBD1 (6 bases). This clonotype was obtained from a man younger than 40 with active or convalescent COVID-19. CDR3 amino acids: CASTLQGNSYNEQFF. The DNA for the CDR3 is TGTGCCAGCACGCTCCAGGGGAACTCCTACAATGAGCAGTTCTTC.